This T cell receptor (beta chain) was recorded in a study of blood T cell repertoires in COVID-19 (dated by TCRdb to about 2020). For the study in its entirety: Samples from collaborators originated in the United States, Italy and Spain and spanned both the acute and convalescent phases of COVID-19. Deeply sampled blood TCRbeta repertoires from subjects exposed to, actively infected with, or recovered from COVID-19 were included in the dataset. The material from the prospective study consisted of cDNA or gDNA derived from T cells, B-cell-depleted T cells, or PBMCs. The samples were drawn from the first 160 participants of the ongoing ImmuneRACE study and from over 950 subjects provided by 6 global collaborators. A freely available public database, intended as a resource for researchers studying the immune response to SARS-CoV-2, is where the repertoires were released. Sample metadata almost always included a de-identified subject ID, COVID-19 status, age in years and sex. HLA class I and class II types, where available, came from metadata supplied by the sample provider rather than from assay-based typing.

Summary of the overall study and its limitations: Clinical and demographic metadata were provided uncurated, with the amount varying by source and participant.

Including cysteine and phenylalanine, the CDR3 has 14 amino acids. This entry keeps only the CDR3 DNA: 42 bases, framed from base 1. V is clipped by 2 bases and J by 3 bases, and the sequence between their germline boundaries is 10 bases long. CDR1 and CDR2 are drawn from the germline V gene: ENHRY, SYGVKD. The immunoSEQ Assay, a bias-controlled multiplex PCR, was used to amplify TCRbeta CDR3 regions from genomic DNA. The paper's processing steps were these. The number of nucleated cells in each sample was estimated by amplification of reference gene primers within the assay. To quantify the absolute abundance of each unique TCRbeta CDR3 rearrangement, sequence reads were collapsed and filtered. For each sample, productive Simpson clonality was calculated by taking the square root of Simpson's diversity index across productive rearrangements. TCRdb holds this immuneACCESS table with in-frame rearrangements only. Some clones are missing; in checked studies, unresolved V genes explain under half, and the rest has no known cause. Clone size and the V and J calls come from that table; the DNA yielded D and trimming. For this sample there are approximately 120,000 clones; over 75% appear just once. 17% of the sample lies in the top ten.

Concerning this clone itself: Its recognized antigen is unknown. Qualities for individual bases were not recorded, and no much larger clone is one base off.

In Seattle, one collaborating source enrolled patients while the infection was active and tracked those patients longitudinally over the course of disease. Whole blood was collected in K2EDTA tubes by collaborating institutions according to the institutions' own protocols. Collaborator samples were shipped for TCRbeta analysis as frozen whole blood, isolated PBMCs, or DNA extracted from either sample type. The sequence links TRBV10-3 to TRBJ1-1; a tentative D call is TRBD1 (6 bases match). This TCR came from a man under 40 with COVID-19, enrolled during active disease. Sequencing input: peripheral blood. The CDR3 protein: CAISERSGDTEAFF. The DNA sequence reads TGTGCCATCAGTGAGCGTTCAGGGGACACTGAAGCTTTCTTT.